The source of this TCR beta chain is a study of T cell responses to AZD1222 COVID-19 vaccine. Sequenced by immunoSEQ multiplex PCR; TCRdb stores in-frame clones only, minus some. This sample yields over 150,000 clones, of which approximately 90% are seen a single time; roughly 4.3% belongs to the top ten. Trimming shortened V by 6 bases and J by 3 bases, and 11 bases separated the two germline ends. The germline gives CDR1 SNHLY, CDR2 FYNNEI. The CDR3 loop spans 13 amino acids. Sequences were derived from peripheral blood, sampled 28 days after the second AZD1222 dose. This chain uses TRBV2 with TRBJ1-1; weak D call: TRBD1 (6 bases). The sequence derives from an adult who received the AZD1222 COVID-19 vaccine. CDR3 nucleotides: TGTGCCAGCAGGGAGACAGGATACACTGAAGCTTTCTTT. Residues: CASRETGYTEAFF.